A selection of T cell receptor beta chains follows, all from one sample in a study of blood T cell repertoires in COVID-19. Produced via immunoSEQ multiplex PCR; TCRdb's table is partial and in-frame only. The sample lists about 480,000 clones, 85% to 90% occurring once. The specimen sequenced was peripheral blood. The receptors stem from a woman aged 25 to 39 with acute or convalescent COVID-19. CDR3s include the opening cysteine and the closing phenylalanine or tryptophan. A D gene is named only where the DNA matches it firmly. Size tells how often a clone was seen (once, few, many) or the class of an expanded clone, and some rows leave it out.

D gene	V gene	clone size	J gene	CDR3 protein	CDR3 DNA
-	TRBV9	-	TRBJ2-7	CASSVAGDGEQYF	TGTGCCAGCAGCGTAGCGGGGGACGGCGAGCAGTACTTC
TRBD2	TRBV4-2	-	TRBJ2-5	CASSQKLGLAGGKQETQYF	TGTGCCAGCAGCCAAAAACTGGGACTAGCGGGGGGGAAACAAGAGACCCAGTACTTC
-	TRBV11-2	once	TRBJ2-1	CASSPLSSYNEQFF	TGTGCCAGCAGCCCCCTTAGCTCCTACAATGAGCAGTTCTTC
-	TRBV4-2	-	TRBJ2-1	CASSQELRVREQFF	TGTGCCAGCAGCCAAGAACTCAGGGTACGGGAGCAGTTCTTC
TRBD2	TRBV18	-	TRBJ2-7	CASSPSLGLAGLYEQYF	TGTGCCAGCTCACCCTCCTTAGGCCTAGCGGGCCTCTACGAGCAGTACTTC
TRBD1	TRBV5-1	-	TRBJ1-2	CASSFTGATNGYTF	TGCGCCAGCAGCTTTACAGGGGCGACGAATGGCTACACCTTC
-	TRBV6-5	-	TRBJ2-5	CASIKLGQLQETQYF	TGTGCCAGCATCAAACTTGGACAGTTACAAGAGACCCAGTACTTC
-	TRBV4-1	-	TRBJ1-5	CASSQGGTLGSNQPQHF	TGCGCCAGCAGCCAAGGCGGGACGCTAGGGAGCAATCAGCCCCAGCATTTT
-	TRBV29-1	-	TRBJ1-2	CSVEEQDNYGYTF	TGCAGCGTTGAAGAACAGGATAACTATGGCTACACCTTC
TRBD2	TRBV30	-	TRBJ2-5	CAWIPGLAGVETQYF	TGTGCCTGGATACCGGGACTAGCGGGGGTGGAGACCCAGTACTTC
-	TRBV29-1	-	TRBJ1-2	CSVVGAYGYTF	TGCAGCGTTGTTGGAGCCTATGGCTACACCTTC
TRBD2	TRBV2	-	TRBJ2-7	CASRLSGGEQYF	TGTGCCAGCAGACTTAGCGGGGGGGAGCAGTACTTC
-	TRBV18	-	TRBJ1-2	CASSSGHDYGYTF	TGTGCCAGCTCATCCGGACACGACTATGGCTACACCTTC
TRBD1	TRBV5-1	-	TRBJ1-5	CASSSGGDQPQHF	TGCGCCAGCAGCTCAGGGGGCGATCAGCCCCAGCATTTT
-	TRBV12-3/TRBV12-4	-	TRBJ2-7	CASSLGGVEYF	TGTGCCAGCAGTTTAGGGGGGGTTGAGTACTTC
TRBD2	TRBV9	-	TRBJ2-1	CASSVGTSGGVRNEQFF	TGTGCCAGCAGCGTAGGGACTAGCGGGGGCGTCAGGAATGAGCAGTTCTTC
-	TRBV5-1	-	TRBJ2-7	CASSSGTNEQYF	TGCGCCAGCAGCTCCGGTACTAACGAGCAGTACTTC
-	TRBV5-6	-	TRBJ2-7	CASSLGQGGTYEQYF	TGTGCCAGCAGCTTAGGGCAGGGAGGAACCTACGAGCAGTACTTC
-	TRBV5-5	-	TRBJ1-1	CASSLAQGAFF	TGTGCCAGCAGCTTGGCGCAGGGAGCTTTCTTT
TRBD1	TRBV11-2	-	TRBJ1-6	CASSPGQGAFGSPLHF	TGTGCCAGCAGCCCGGGACAGGGGGCTTTTGGGTCACCCCTCCACTTT
TRBD1	TRBV6-6	-	TRBJ1-1	CASSSPGTVLNTEAFF	TGTGCCAGCAGTTCCCCCGGGACAGTGCTGAACACTGAAGCTTTCTTT
-	TRBV20-1	-	TRBJ2-1	CSASGRGPPHEQFF	TGCAGTGCTAGTGGGCGGGGGCCTCCCCATGAGCAGTTCTTC
TRBD1	TRBV5-1	-	TRBJ2-7	CASSLGQGGTYEQYF	TGCGCCAGCAGCTTGGGACAGGGGGGGACCTACGAGCAGTACTTC
-	TRBV5-1	-	TRBJ1-4	CASSLISGNEKLFF	TGCGCCAGCAGCTTGATAAGCGGTAATGAAAAACTGTTTTTT
TRBD1	TRBV2	-	TRBJ2-7	CASRTGTGIHEQYF	TGTGCCAGCAGAACCGGGACAGGGATCCACGAGCAGTACTTC
-	TRBV18	-	TRBJ2-1	CASSPGLPKGGHNEQFF	TGTGCCAGCTCACCGGGACTACCAAAGGGGGGACACAATGAGCAGTTCTTC
TRBD2	TRBV12-5	-	TRBJ2-3	CANSGGKITDTQYF	TGTGCAAATAGCGGGGGGAAAATCACAGATACGCAGTATTTT
-	TRBV6-2/TRBV6-3	once	TRBJ2-7	CASSYSASISYEQYF	TGTGCCAGCAGTTACTCAGCGTCCATCTCCTACGAGCAGTACTTC
-	TRBV18	-	TRBJ2-1	CASSNIDVPYRKDNNEQFF	TGTGCCAGCTCTAATATTGACGTTCCCTACCGCAAAGACAACAATGAGCAGTTCTTC
TRBD1	TRBV20-1	-	TRBJ2-3	CSAGKGATQYF	TGCAGTGCTGGAAAGGGGGCTACGCAGTATTTT
-	TRBV7-2	-	TRBJ2-2	CASSFEQGYTGELFF	TGTGCCAGCAGCTTCGAGCAGGGGTACACCGGGGAGCTGTTTTTT
TRBD2	TRBV29-1	-	TRBJ2-5	CSPKEGGRETQYF	TGCAGCCCCAAAGAGGGAGGGAGGGAGACCCAGTACTTC
-	TRBV3-1/TRBV3-2	-	TRBJ1-2	CASSTGVTNYGYTF	TGTGCCAGCAGCACCGGAGTGACTAACTATGGCTACACCTTC
-	TRBV9	-	TRBJ2-7	CASSVDSAPYEQYF	TGTGCCAGCAGCGTAGACAGTGCTCCCTACGAGCAGTACTTC
-	TRBV5-1	-	TRBJ2-1	CASSSGQYNEQFF	TGCGCCAGCAGCTCCGGACAGTACAATGAGCAGTTCTTC
-	TRBV28	-	TRBJ2-7	CASSFNDNSYEQYF	TGTGCCAGCAGTTTTAATGACAACTCCTACGAGCAGTACTTC
-	TRBV9	-	TRBJ2-1	CASSVDSNEQFF	TGTGCCAGCAGCGTCGACTCAAATGAGCAGTTCTTC
-	TRBV27	-	TRBJ2-1	CASSAWTAHEQFF	TGTGCCAGCAGTGCATGGACAGCGCATGAGCAGTTCTTC
-	TRBV4-1	-	TRBJ1-2	CASSPEGVYGYTF	TGCGCCAGCAGCCCTGAAGGGGTCTATGGCTACACCTTC
TRBD2	TRBV9	-	TRBJ2-7	CASSRGGRMIHEQYF	TGTGCCAGCAGCCGCGGGGGGCGCATGATCCACGAGCAGTACTTC
-	TRBV5-4	-	TRBJ1-6	CASSLGGQGSSYNSPLHF	TGTGCCAGCAGCTTGGGGGGGCAGGGTAGCTCCTATAATTCACCCCTCCACTTT
TRBD1	TRBV24-1	once	TRBJ2-2	CATSESGTGGSGELFF	TGTGCCACCAGTGAGTCCGGGACAGGGGGCTCCGGGGAGCTGTTTTTT